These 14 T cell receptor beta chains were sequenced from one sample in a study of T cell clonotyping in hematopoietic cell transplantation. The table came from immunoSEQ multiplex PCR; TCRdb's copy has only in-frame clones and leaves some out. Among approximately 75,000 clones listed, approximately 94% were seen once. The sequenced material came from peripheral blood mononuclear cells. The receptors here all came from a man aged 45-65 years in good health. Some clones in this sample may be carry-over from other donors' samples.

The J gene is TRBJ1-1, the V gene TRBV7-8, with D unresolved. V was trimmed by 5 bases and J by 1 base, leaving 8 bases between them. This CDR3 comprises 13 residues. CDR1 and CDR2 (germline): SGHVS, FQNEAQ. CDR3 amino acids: CASSDTGNTEAFF. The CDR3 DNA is TGTGCCAGCAGCGACACTGGGAACACTGAAGCTTTCTTT.

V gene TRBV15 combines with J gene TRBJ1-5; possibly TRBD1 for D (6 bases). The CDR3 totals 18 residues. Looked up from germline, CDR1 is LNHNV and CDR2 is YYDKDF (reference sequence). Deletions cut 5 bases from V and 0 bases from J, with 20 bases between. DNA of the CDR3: TGTGCCACCAGCGCTCCCCGCCGGGACACCAATAGCAATCAGCCCCAGCATTTT. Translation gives CATSAPRRDTNSNQPQHF.

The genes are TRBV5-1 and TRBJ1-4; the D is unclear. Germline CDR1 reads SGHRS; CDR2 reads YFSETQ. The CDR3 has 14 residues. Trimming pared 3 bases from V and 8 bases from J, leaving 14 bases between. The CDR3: CASSSLRATEKLFF. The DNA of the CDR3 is TGCGCCAGCAGCTCACTCCGGGCCACCGAAAAACTGTTTTTT.

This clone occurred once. In DNA form, the CDR3 reads TGTGCCAGCAGCCCCCTCACCTTGACCCATAGCTCCTACAATGAGCAGTTCTTC. Translation: CASSPLTLTHSSYNEQFF. The rearrangement uses TRBV7-6 and TRBJ2-1, with D hard to call. V was trimmed by 5 bases and J by 0 bases, leaving 20 bases between them. Germline-derived CDR1 and CDR2 are SGHVS and FNYEAQ. The CDR3 sequence is 18 residues long.

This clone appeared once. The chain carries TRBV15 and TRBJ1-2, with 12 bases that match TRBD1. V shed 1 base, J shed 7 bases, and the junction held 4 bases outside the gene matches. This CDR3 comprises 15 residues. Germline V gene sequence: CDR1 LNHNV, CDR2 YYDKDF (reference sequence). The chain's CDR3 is CATSRVGTGGSGYTF. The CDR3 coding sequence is TGTGCCACCAGCAGAGTTGGGACAGGGGGCAGTGGCTACACCTTC.

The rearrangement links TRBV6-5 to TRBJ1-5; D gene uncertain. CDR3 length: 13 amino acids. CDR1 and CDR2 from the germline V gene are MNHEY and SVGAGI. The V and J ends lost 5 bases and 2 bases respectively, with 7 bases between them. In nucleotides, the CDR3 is TGTGCCAGCAGTGCAGTACGCAATCAGCCCCAGCATTTT. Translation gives CASSAVRNQPQHF.

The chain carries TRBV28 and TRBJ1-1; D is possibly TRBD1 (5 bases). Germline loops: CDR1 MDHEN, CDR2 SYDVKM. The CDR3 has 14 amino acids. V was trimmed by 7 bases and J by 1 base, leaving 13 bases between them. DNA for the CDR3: TGTGCCAGCATCCCAAGCCAGGGGAACACTGAAGCTTTCTTT. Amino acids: CASIPSQGNTEAFF. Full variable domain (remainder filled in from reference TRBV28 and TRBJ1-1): DVKVTQSSRYLVKRTGEKVFLECVQDMDHENMFWYRQDPGLGLRLIYFSYDVKMKEKGDIPEGYSVSREKKERFSLILESASTNQTSMYLCASIPSQGNTEAFFGQGTRLTVV.

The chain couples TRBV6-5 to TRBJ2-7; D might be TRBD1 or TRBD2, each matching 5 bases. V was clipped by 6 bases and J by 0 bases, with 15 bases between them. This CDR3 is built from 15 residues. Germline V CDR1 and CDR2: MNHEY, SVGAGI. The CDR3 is CASSLGPLTSYEQYF. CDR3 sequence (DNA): TGTGCCAGCAGCCTGGGACCGCTTACCTCCTACGAGCAGTACTTC.

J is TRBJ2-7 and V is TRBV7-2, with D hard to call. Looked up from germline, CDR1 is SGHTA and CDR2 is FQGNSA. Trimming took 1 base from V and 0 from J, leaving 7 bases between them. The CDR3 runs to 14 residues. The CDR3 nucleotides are TGTGCCAGCAGCTTAGTGGCAGCCTCCTACGAGCAGTACTTC. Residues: CASSLVAASYEQYF.

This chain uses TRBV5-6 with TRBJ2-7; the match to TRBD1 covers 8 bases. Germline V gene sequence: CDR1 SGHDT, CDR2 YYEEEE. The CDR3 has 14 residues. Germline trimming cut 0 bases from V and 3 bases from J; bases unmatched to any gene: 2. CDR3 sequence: CASSLAGTGYEQYF. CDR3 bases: TGTGCCAGCAGCTTGGCCGGGACAGGCTACGAGCAGTACTTC. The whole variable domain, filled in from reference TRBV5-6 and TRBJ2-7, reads DAGVTQSPTHLIKTRGQQVTLRCSPKSGHDTVSWYQQALGQGPQFIFQYYEEEERQRGNFPDRFSGHQFPNYSSELNVNALLLGDSALYLCASSLAGTGYEQYFGPGTRLTVT.

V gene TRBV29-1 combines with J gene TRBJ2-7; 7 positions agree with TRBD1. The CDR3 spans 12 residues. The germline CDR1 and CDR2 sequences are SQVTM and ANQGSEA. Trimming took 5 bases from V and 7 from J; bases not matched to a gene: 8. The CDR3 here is CSVPRTGGEQYF. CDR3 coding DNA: TGCAGCGTTCCAAGGACAGGTGGGGAGCAGTACTTC.

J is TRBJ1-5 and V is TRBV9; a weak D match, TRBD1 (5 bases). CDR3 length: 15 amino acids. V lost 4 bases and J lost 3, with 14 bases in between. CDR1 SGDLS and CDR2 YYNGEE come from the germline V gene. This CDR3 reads CASSRIGTPNQPQHF. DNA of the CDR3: TGTGCCAGCAGCAGAATAGGGACCCCCAATCAGCCCCAGCATTTT.

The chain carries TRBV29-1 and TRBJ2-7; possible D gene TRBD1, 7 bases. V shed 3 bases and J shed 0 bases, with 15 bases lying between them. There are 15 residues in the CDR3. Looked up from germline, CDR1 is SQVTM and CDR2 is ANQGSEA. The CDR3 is CSVEGGQASSYEQYF. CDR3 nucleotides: TGCAGCGTTGAGGGAGGACAGGCGAGCTCCTACGAGCAGTACTTC.

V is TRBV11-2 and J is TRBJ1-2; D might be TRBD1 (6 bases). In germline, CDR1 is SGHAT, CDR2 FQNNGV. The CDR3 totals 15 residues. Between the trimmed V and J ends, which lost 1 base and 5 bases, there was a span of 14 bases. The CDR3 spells CASSLVQGREYGYTF. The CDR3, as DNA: TGTGCCAGCAGCTTAGTACAGGGCAGGGAATATGGCTACACCTTC.